This note documents a single T cell receptor (beta chain) sequence. Its antigen is still unknown. Base qualities are not recorded, but no much larger clone differs from it by a single base. The CDR3 measures 17 amino acids from cysteine to phenylalanine. Only the CDR3 DNA stays, 51 bases, in frame from base 1. Unmatched junction bases come to 14, with V trimmed by 5 bases and J by 9 bases. The CDR1 and CDR2 encoded by the germline V gene are SGHTA and FQGTGA. The data stem from a study of identical twins (dated by TCRdb to the mid-2010s). Looking at the study overall: TCR alpha and beta repertoires from monozygotic twins, unrelated adults of various ages and cord blood were deep-sequenced to test whether fetal clonotypes persist. Replicate twin experiments were performed at different times using different library preparation protocols to rule out contamination.

Libraries were constructed by 5' RACE. TCRdb shows the sequencer as Illumina HiSeq 2000. Template switching introduced a universal primer binding site; the final cDNA contained a unique molecular identifier, enabling accurate counting of TCR cDNA molecules. Specific primers in the conserved constant-segment region were used to synthesize first-strand cDNA for TCR alpha and beta chains. To control for contamination, every cDNA library was double barcoded, receiving both a SMART-Mk sample barcode and Illumina barcodes. Two successive PCR steps introduced TruSeq adapter sequences along with Illumina sample barcodes. The Illumina HiSeq platform was used with custom primers to sequence TCR alpha and beta cDNA libraries. The study's processing was this. Unique molecular identifiers were extracted from raw reads with MiGEC, and CDR3 positions were determined with MiXCR. Recombination models were inferred per individual with the repgenHMM and IGoR tools using an EM algorithm. Shared clonotypes were analyzed with the tcR package in R, and sharing was normalized by the product of cloneset sizes. To study raw recombination free of thymic and clonal selection effects, out-of-frame nonproductive sequences were analyzed. TCRdb's own reprocessing of the public reads used fastp at Q25 and MiXCR and kept productive beta chains. A single entry per CDR3 protein holds the most common genes and DNA from its merged rows. The V and J calls, along with clone size, are taken from TCRdb and not from the paper's own processing. The sample includes hundreds of thousands of distinct CDR3 sequences, with less than 7% observed a single time. The leading ten clones occupy approximately 1.6% of the sample.

Every donor in the study was a healthy Caucasian. Three unrelated non-twin adults were also sequenced: a male aged 18 to 30, a male aged 50 to 59 and a female aged 50 to 59. Miltenyi CD45RO+ enrichment and human naive T-cell isolation kits were used to isolate memory (CD45RO+) and naive T cells from PBMC. The full study reports these points: Invariant T cells such as MAIT and iNKT could partly confound zero-insertion analyses, although diverse VJ usage argued against such confounding for most clonotypes. Compared with coincidental sharing between unrelated individuals, out-of-frame TCR alpha sequences shared between twins had an excess of sequences with low generation probability. Because the same donors could not be followed over many years, the conclusions depended on cross-sectional statistical analysis. Excess twin sharing in beta out-of-frame sequences was weaker because fewer shared sequences lowered the signal-to-noise ratio. Out-of-frame TCR alpha sharing in monozygotic twins was systematically underestimated by recombination models, whereas sharing between unrelated individuals was in agreement with the recombination models. Abundant cord blood beta clonotypes had fewer insertions, young adult naive repertoires showed a similar but weaker trend, and memory repertoires showed no such trend.

The sample consisted of naive T cells sorted from blood. This sample's cell subset or site label indicates: cells isolated with a human naive T-cell isolation kit. The V and J segments used are TRBV7-3 and TRBJ2-1; 12 of the junction bases match TRBD2. The TCR comes from a man in his late teens or twenties in good health. CDR3 protein: CASSPRTSGILVREQFF. The DNA reads TGTGCCAGCAGCCCTCGGACTAGCGGGATTTTGGTCCGTGAGCAGTTCTTC.